These 21 T cell receptor beta chains were sequenced from one sample in a study of cytomegalovirus exposure and HLA in healthy donors listed by TCRdb under 2017. The method behind the library was the immunoSEQ multiplex PCR assay. For the multiplex PCR, a mixture combining 60 forward primers for TCR Vbeta segments and 13 reverse primers for TCR Jbeta segments was used. TCRdb's version of the immuneACCESS table is confined to in-frame rearrangements and falls short of the full clone set. An unresolved V gene accounts for under half of the shortfall where checked; the remainder is of unknown origin. Here the sample has approximately 160,000 clones; around 76% occur a single time. The ten largest make up approximately 1.5% of the sample. Sequencing was carried out using PBMCs. The receptors were sampled from a girl between 10 and 17 years old in good health and CMV-seropositive.

The rearrangement uses TRBV14 and TRBJ2-7; the D is unclear. Germline V gene sequence: CDR1 SGHDN, CDR2 FVKESK. Trimming removed 1 base from V and 10 bases from J, with 11 bases in between. This CDR3 spans 12 amino acids. CDR3 DNA: TGTGCCAGCAGCCAAGTTCTCGCGGTTCAGTACTTC. Translated, it gives CASSQVLAVQYF.

V is TRBV18 and J is TRBJ2-7; D is possibly TRBD1 (6 bases). CDR1 is KGHSH, CDR2 LQKENI, per germline. There are 14 residues in the CDR3. The germline V and J ends were trimmed by 1 base and 6 bases, with 13 bases remaining between them. CDR3 in amino acids: CASSPLRTVSEQYF. In DNA form, the CDR3 reads TGTGCCAGCTCACCACTCCGGACAGTCTCCGAGCAGTACTTC.

This clone has ten or more counts. The J gene is TRBJ1-1, the V gene TRBV11-2; 7 positions match TRBD1. Trimming cost V 4 bases and J 2 bases; bases outside gene matches: 4. The germline V gene encodes CDR1 SGHAT and CDR2 FQNNGV. The CDR3 contains 14 residues. CDR3 sequence: CASSSTGFNTEAFF. CDR3 in DNA: TGTGCCAGCAGCTCGACAGGGTTTAACACTGAAGCTTTCTTT. The whole variable domain, remainder taken from reference TRBV11-2 and TRBJ1-1, is EAGVAQSPRYKIIEKRQSVAFWCNPISGHATLYWYQQILGQGPKLLIQFQNNGVVDDSQLPKDRFSAERLKGVDSTLKIQPAKLEDSAVYLCASSSTGFNTEAFFGQGTRLTVV.

This chain uses TRBV27 with TRBJ1-2; 9 bases are shared with TRBD1. Germline V gene sequence: CDR1 MNHEY, CDR2 SMNVEV (reference sequence). CDR3 length: 16 amino acids. Trimming removed 2 bases from V and 4 bases from J; junction bases left unmatched: 8. The chain's CDR3 is CASSLISGQGIYGYTF. The DNA for the CDR3 is TGTGCCAGCAGTTTAATTTCGGGACAGGGTATCTATGGCTACACCTTC.

This sequence joins TRBV10-1 and TRBJ2-3; TRBD2 aligns across 8 bases. The germline CDR1 and CDR2 sequences are WNHNN and SYGVQD (reference sequence). The V and J ends lost 5 bases and 1 base, in that order; junction bases with no gene match: 5. CDR3 size: 15 residues. CDR3 sequence (DNA): TGCGCCAGCAGTAGCGGGAGCACACGCACAGATACGCAGTATTTT. Protein: CASSSGSTRTDTQYF.

The chain links TRBV5-1 to TRBJ2-5; TRBD1 matches at 8 bases. Losses at the gene ends were 3 bases for V and 7 bases for J; bases not matched to a gene: 8. CDR3 length: 14 amino acids. CDR1 and CDR2 (germline): SGHRS, YFSETQ. The CDR3 reads CASSWDGQGGTQYF. The CDR3 DNA reads TGCGCCAGCAGCTGGGATGGACAGGGAGGGACCCAGTACTTC.

The chain links TRBV7-9 to TRBJ2-1; D perhaps matches TRBD1 (5 bases). This CDR3 spans 17 amino acids. Germline-derived CDR1 and CDR2 are SEHNR and FQNEAQ (reference sequence). V was clipped by 5 bases and J by 0 bases, with 17 bases between them. The CDR3 region is CASSPRQLPSSYNEQFF. CDR3 coding DNA: TGTGCCAGCAGCCCACGACAGTTACCGAGCTCCTACAATGAGCAGTTCTTC.

The chain employs TRBV5-4 and TRBJ1-3; the D gene is possibly TRBD1 (5 bases). V shed 2 bases and J shed 0 bases, with 12 bases lying between them. CDR1 and CDR2 (germline): SGHNT, YYREEE (reference sequence). This CDR3 region has 16 residues. The CDR3 here is CASSFGAGGSGNTIYF. DNA for the CDR3: TGTGCCAGCAGCTTTGGGGCCGGGGGCTCTGGAAACACCATATATTTT.

This rearrangement joins TRBV6-4 to TRBJ2-1, with D possibly TRBD1 on 6 matching bases. This CDR3 has 13 amino acids. V was cut by 0 bases and J by 9 bases, with 9 bases left in between. Germline-derived CDR1 and CDR2 are MRHNA and SNTAGT. DNA for the CDR3: TGTGCCAGCAGTGACTCGGGGGCGGGTGAGCAGTTCTTC. This codes for CASSDSGAGEQFF.

This rearrangement joins TRBV11-2 to TRBJ1-2; the match to TRBD1 covers 8 bases. V lost 5 bases to trimming and J lost 4 bases; unmatched junction nucleotides: 15. Germline CDR1 SGHAT, CDR2 FQNNGV. This CDR3 region has 17 residues. CDR3 in DNA: TGTGCCAGCAGCGCGTTCCCCCCCACGACAGGGGTCTATGGCTACACCTTC. Protein: CASSAFPPTTGVYGYTF.

The chain carries TRBV5-1 and TRBJ2-1; 8 bases are shared with TRBD2. CDR3 length: 15 residues. The ends lost 2 bases at V and 5 bases at J; junction bases unmatched: 6. Germline loops: CDR1 SGHRS, CDR2 YFSETQ. CDR3 nucleotides: TGCGCCAGCAGCTTCCGACTAGCGCAAAACAATGAGCAGTTCTTC. The encoded protein is CASSFRLAQNNEQFF. The full variable domain, in which reference TRBV5-1 and TRBJ2-1 provide the parts outside the CDR3, is KAGVTQTPRYLIKTRGQQVTLSCSPISGHRSVSWYQQTPGQGLQFLFEYFSETQRNKGNFPGRFSGRQFSNSRSEMNVSTLELGDSALYLCASSFRLAQNNEQFFGPGTRLTVL.

This clone showed up just a few times. The chain joins TRBV27 to TRBJ2-5, with unresolved D. In germline, CDR1 is MNHEY, CDR2 SMNVEV (reference sequence). The CDR3 length is 13 residues. The germline V and J ends were trimmed by 5 bases and 2 bases, with 9 bases remaining between them. The CDR3 DNA is TGTGCCAGCAGTACAGAGCTTCAAGAGACCCAGTACTTC. Its protein is CASSTELQETQYF.

V usage is TRBV5-1 and J usage is TRBJ2-5; 7 positions agree with TRBD2. CDR3 length: 17 amino acids. The germline gives CDR1 SGHRS, CDR2 YFSETQ. V was clipped by 1 base and J by 5 bases; unmatched bases: 14. CDR3 sequence (DNA): TGCGCCAGCAGCTTGTCCACTGCGGGAGTAGGTTGGGAGACCCAGTACTTC. Amino acid sequence: CASSLSTAGVGWETQYF.

The chain joins TRBV29-1 to TRBJ2-3; 8 bases line up with TRBD2. Germline CDR1 reads SQVTM; CDR2 reads ANQGSEA. This CDR3 comprises 13 residues. The CDR3 sequence: CTGGDRFTDTQYF. CDR3 nucleotides: TGCACCGGGGGGGACCGATTCACAGATACGCAGTATTTT.

The chain uses TRBV28 and TRBJ1-2; 8 positions match TRBD1. V shed 4 bases and J 4 bases; nucleotides not matched to a gene: 8. The length of the CDR3 is 15 residues. CDR1 is MDHEN and CDR2 is SYDVKM in the germline V gene. CDR3 sequence: CASSSPGGVSYGYTF. The DNA for the CDR3 is TGTGCCAGCAGTTCCCCAGGGGGCGTGAGCTATGGCTACACCTTC.

The gene calls are TRBV6-5 and TRBJ2-7; TRBD2 might be the D (5 bases). The CDR3 extends over 14 amino acids. In germline, CDR1 is MNHEY, CDR2 SVGAGI. V lost 0 bases and J lost 3, with 9 bases in between. The CDR3 nucleotides are TGTGCCAGCAGTTACTCGAGAGGGTACTACGAGCAGTACTTC. It specifies CASSYSRGYYEQYF.

The chain uses TRBV19 and TRBJ1-2, with 7 nucleotides matching TRBD1. The germline V gene encodes CDR1 LNHDA and CDR2 SQIVND (reference sequence). The CDR3 covers 15 residues. J gave up 6 bases and V 0 bases, and 7 bases lay outside the gene matches. CDR3 region: CASSIEGRGSDGYTF. DNA for the CDR3: TGTGCCAGTAGTATAGAAGGCAGGGGGAGCGATGGCTACACCTTC.

The chain employs TRBV28 and TRBJ2-1; 14 bases are shared with TRBD2. After removal of 5 bases from V and 0 bases from J, the junction contained 9 bases not matched to a gene. The CDR3 has 19 residues. Germline assignment: CDR1 MDHEN and CDR2 SYDVKM. In DNA, the CDR3 is TGTGCCAGCAGTATTCGGACTAGCGGGGGGTTGAGCTCCTACAATGAGCAGTTCTTC. It codes for CASSIRTSGGLSSYNEQFF.

This clone was seen only a few times. V gene TRBV2 combines with J gene TRBJ1-4, with D possibly TRBD1 on 5 matching bases. Deletions cut 6 bases from V and 7 bases from J, with 24 bases between. Germline V gene lookup returns CDR1 SNHLY and CDR2 FYNNEI. The CDR3 contains 17 residues. This CDR3 is CASSPYRTPSSAEKLFF. The CDR3 DNA is TGTGCCAGCAGCCCCTACAGGACACCTTCGTCTGCTGAAAAACTGTTTTTT.

The CDR3 sequence: CATSRELFGTAFMNTGELFF. The CDR3 DNA reads TGTGCCACCAGCAGAGAACTATTCGGGACAGCCTTTATGAACACCGGGGAGCTGTTTTTT. The chain is built from TRBV15 and TRBJ2-2, with 7 bases matching TRBD1. This CDR3 contains 20 residues. Germline assignment: CDR1 LNHNV and CDR2 YYDKDF (reference sequence). The V gene end was trimmed by 0 bases and the J gene end by 1 base; junction bases not matched to a gene: 14.

This chain connects TRBV4-1 to TRBJ2-7; no reliable D call. The germline gives CDR1 MGHRA, CDR2 YSYEKL. This CDR3 is 14 amino acids long. V lost 4 bases to trimming and J lost 4 bases, with 14 bases between them. The CDR3 nucleotides are TGCGCCAGCAGCCTCTTCGTCACTGGTTACGAGCAGTACTTC. This sequence encodes CASSLFVTGYEQYF.